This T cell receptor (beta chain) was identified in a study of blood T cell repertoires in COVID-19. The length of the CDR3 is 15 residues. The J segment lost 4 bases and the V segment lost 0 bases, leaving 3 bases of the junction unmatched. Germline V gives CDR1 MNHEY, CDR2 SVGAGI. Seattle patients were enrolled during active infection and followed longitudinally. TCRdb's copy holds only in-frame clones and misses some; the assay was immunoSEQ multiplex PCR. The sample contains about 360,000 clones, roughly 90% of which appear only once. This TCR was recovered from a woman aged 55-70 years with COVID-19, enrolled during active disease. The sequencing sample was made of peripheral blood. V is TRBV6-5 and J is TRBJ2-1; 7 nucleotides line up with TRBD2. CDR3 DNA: TGTGCCAGCAGTTACTCCGCACTAGCGTACAATGAGCAGTTCTTC. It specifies CASSYSALAYNEQFF.